Described below is a single T cell receptor beta chain sequence and its context. The antigen is not known. The CDR3 length is 14 residues. Germline V gene lookup returns CDR1 MDHEN and CDR2 SYDVKM. With V trimmed by 6 bases and J by 4 bases, 8 bases remained unmatched. Relapse was seen in all patients after autologous stem cell transplantation, and brentuximab vedotin exposure was variable. With magnetic negative selection, CD4+ T cells were purified from PBMCs that had been thawed. This specimen comes from a study of PD-1 blockade in classical Hodgkin lymphoma. Whole-study results and caveats: In CD4+ cells, TCR diversity went up significantly by C4D1, but in CD8+ cells it did not. Exclusion removed patients who began nivolumab under 1 year after ASCT.

This table comes from immunoSEQ multiplex PCR, and its TCRdb copy is limited to in-frame clones, with some not included. The data hold over 30,000 clones, with around 90% observed a single time. The specimen comprised CD4+ T cells from blood, sampled at baseline. The TCR originated in a human donor with classical Hodgkin lymphoma. The rearrangement links TRBV28 to TRBJ2-7, with TRBD1 matching 8 bases. CDR3 DNA: TGTGCCAGCAGGCTCGGGGGACAGGTATACGAGCAGTACTTC. Translating gives CASRLGGQVYEQYF.